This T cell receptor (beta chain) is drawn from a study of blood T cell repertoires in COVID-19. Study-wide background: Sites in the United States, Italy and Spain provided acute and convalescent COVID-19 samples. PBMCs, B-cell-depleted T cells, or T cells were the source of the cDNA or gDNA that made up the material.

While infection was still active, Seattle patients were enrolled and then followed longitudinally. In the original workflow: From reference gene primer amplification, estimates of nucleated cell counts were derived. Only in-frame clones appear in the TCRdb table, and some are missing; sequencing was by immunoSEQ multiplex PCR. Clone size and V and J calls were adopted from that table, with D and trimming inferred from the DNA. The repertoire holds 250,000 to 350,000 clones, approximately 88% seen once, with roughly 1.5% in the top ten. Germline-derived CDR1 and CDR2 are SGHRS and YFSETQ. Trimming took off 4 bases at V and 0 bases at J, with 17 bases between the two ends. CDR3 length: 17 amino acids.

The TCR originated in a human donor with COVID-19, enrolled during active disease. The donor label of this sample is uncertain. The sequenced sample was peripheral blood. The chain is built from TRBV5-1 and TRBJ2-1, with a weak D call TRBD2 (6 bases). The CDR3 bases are TGCGCCAGCAGCCCCGGGAGCGGCGCCAACTCCTACAATGAGCAGTTCTTC. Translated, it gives CASSPGSGANSYNEQFF.